These T cell receptor beta chains were read from a single sample in a study of blood T cells in healthy people across ages. One entry per CDR3 protein, called by TCRdb with MiXCR from the 5' RACE reads. The repertoire consists of around 1,100,000 distinct CDR3 sequences, with roughly two fifths occurring once and the leading ten covering 10% to 15%. Material for sequencing was blood. The receptors were gathered from a man younger than 35 in good health. Both conserved end residues are part of each CDR3. D genes are given only for firm matches. Size values are once, few and many counts, or a class for expanded clones, and some rows have none.

TRBJ1-1,TRBV3-1,NA,NA,TGTGCCAGCAGCCAAGATCGGTTGGCAGGGGAAGCTTTCTTT,CASSQDRLAGEAFF
TRBJ1-1,TRBV3-1,NA,NA,TGTGCCAGCAGCCAACGACGGCGGTGGAACGCTGAAGCTTTCTTT,CASSQRRRWNAEAFF
TRBJ1-5,TRBV28,NA,few,TGTGCCAGCAGTTTCCCGGGGGCGCGGCCCCAGCATTTT,CASSFPGARPQHF
TRBJ1-5,TRBV6-6,NA,NA,TGTGCCAGCAATCCGGAGTACTATCAGCCCCAGCATTTT,CASNPEYYQPQHF
TRBJ1-1,TRBV6-2/TRBV6-3,NA,few,TGTGCCTCCGGAAACCGGGACCATGAAGCTTTCTTT,CASGNRDHEAFF
TRBJ2-1,TRBV10-3,NA,few,TGTGCCATCACCCAAGAGCTTAGTAACAGGGGGGGTGAGCAGTTCTTC,CAITQELSNRGGEQFF
TRBJ2-3,TRBV10-3,TRBD2,NA,TGTGCCATCAGTGAGTCTACTAGCGGGGGACGCACAGATACGCAGTATTTT,CAISESTSGGRTDTQYF
TRBJ1-1,TRBV6-5,NA,NA,TGTGCCAGCAGCCCCGCCAGCGGATCTGAAGCTTTCTTT,CASSPASGSEAFF
TRBJ2-1,TRBV18,NA,NA,TGTGCCAGCTCACCGCCTACAGGGAATTGGTTCGGTAATGAGCAGTTCTTC,CASSPPTGNWFGNEQFF
TRBJ2-3,TRBV11-2,NA,NA,TGTGCCAGCAGCCCTCGGACTACACGCACAGATACGCAGTATTTT,CASSPRTTRTDTQYF
TRBJ1-2,TRBV3-1,TRBD1,NA,TGTGCCTGCAGTAGGGACAGCTCTTATGGCTACACCTTC,CACSRDSSYGYTF
TRBJ1-6,TRBV28,NA,few,TGTGCCAGCAGTTTTCTAGCCGGGACACCGAGCTCCTATAATTCACCCCTCCACTTT,CASSFLAGTPSSYNSPLHF
TRBJ2-2,TRBV6-5,NA,few,TGTGCCAGCAGTTACGGTACCGCAGCCGGGGAGCTGTTTTTT,CASSYGTAAGELFF
TRBJ1-1,TRBV15,TRBD1,NA,TGTGCCACCAGCAGACAGGGGGCTAGCGACGCTTTCTTT,CATSRQGASDAFF
TRBJ2-1,TRBV20-1,TRBD2,few,TGCAGTGCTCGCGGGAGGCTAGCAGCCTCGTTCGATGAGCAGTTCTTC,CSARGRLAASFDEQFF
TRBJ2-3,TRBV7-2,NA,NA,TGTGCCAGCAGCGCGTTCCGAGATGATCCGCAGTATTTT,CASSAFRDDPQYF
TRBJ2-5,TRBV27,TRBD1,NA,TGTGCCAGCAGGCCCGGGACAGAACAAGAGACCCAGTACTTC,CASRPGTEQETQYF
TRBJ1-5,TRBV6-6,NA,NA,TGTGCCAGCACCCACGACAGCAATCAGCCCCAGCATTTT,CASTHDSNQPQHF
TRBJ2-2,TRBV11-1,NA,NA,TGTGCCAGCAGCCCTCTTGTACCCGCGAACACCGGGGAGCTGTTTTTT,CASSPLVPANTGELFF
TRBJ2-7,TRBV20-1,TRBD1,many,TGCAGTGCTACCACAGGGGAAGGCTCCTACGAGCAGTACTTC,CSATTGEGSYEQYF
TRBJ1-1,TRBV28,NA,NA,TGTGCCAGCAGTTTACCAGTGGGAGGCACTGAAGCTTTCTTT,CASSLPVGGTEAFF
TRBJ2-7,TRBV12-3/TRBV12-4,NA,NA,TGTGCCAGCAGTAGCAGGACAGCAGTCTACGAGCAGTACTTC,CASSSRTAVYEQYF